This T cell receptor (beta chain) was sequenced in a study of blood T cells in healthy people across ages. This clonotype was counted many times. Sample-barcoded 5' priming and a J-beta primer mix drove a second PCR of about 6 to 12 cycles. TCRdb re-called the 5' RACE reads with MiXCR, one entry per CDR3 protein. The sample lists approximately 320,000 distinct CDR3 sequences, 25% to 30% occurring once. CDR3 length equals 15 residues. CDR1 and CDR2 (germline): MGHRA, YSYEKL. The ends were cut back, 0 bases at V and 1 base at J, with 10 bases in the middle. Sequenced input: blood. V and J are TRBV4-1 and TRBJ2-7; D not certain. The sequence came from a woman in her 70s in good health. The CDR3 DNA reads as TGCGCCAGCAGCCAAGATTCGGGCAGGTCCTACGAGCAGTACTTC. This encodes CASSQDSGRSYEQYF.